Listed below are T cell receptor beta chains from one sample, sequenced in a study of T cells in Graves' hyperthyroidism and ophthalmopathy. TCRdb independently ran MiXCR on the multiplex PCR reads; one entry per CDR3 protein. This table has hundreds of thousands of distinct CDR3 sequences, just under 20% appearing once. The sample consisted of blood. The receptors shown here come from a middle-aged man with Graves' ophthalmopathy. The CDR3 runs from the conserved cysteine through the conserved F or W. The D gene is left open where the match is weak. Rows may omit the clone size; those that give it use once, few, many or a size class.

clone size	V gene	J gene	D gene	CDR3 DNA	CDR3 protein
few	TRBV6-1	TRBJ1-2	-	TGTGCCAGCAGGACTCACAGGGATAATTCTGGCTACACCTTC	CASRTHRDNSGYTF
many	TRBV3-1	TRBJ2-3	-	TGTGCCAGCAGCCAAGCGGGATCTAGCACAGATACGCAGTATTTT	CASSQAGSSTDTQYF
-	TRBV28	TRBJ2-7	-	TGTGCCAGCAGTTTAAGCAGGTACAGGAAAAACTCCTACGAGCAGTACTTC	CASSLSRYRKNSYEQYF
-	TRBV12-3/TRBV12-4	TRBJ2-3	TRBD2	TGTGCCAGCAGTTTCCAAGCGGGGGGTAGGGATACGCAGTATTTT	CASSFQAGGRDTQYF
many	TRBV6-1	TRBJ2-5	TRBD2	TGTGCCAGCACCATGACTAGCGGGGGGGTGGAGACCCAGTACTTC	CASTMTSGGVETQYF
-	TRBV30	TRBJ2-1	-	TGTGCCTGGAGTGGGGCAGCGCCTACCTACAATGAGCAGTTCTTC	CAWSGAAPTYNEQFF
-	TRBV29-1	TRBJ2-1	-	TGCAGCGTATCCGACCGGAATAGGTTAGGTGAGCAGTTCTTC	CSVSDRNRLGEQFF
-	TRBV6-1	TRBJ1-2	-	TGTGCCAGCAGACGCGACCCTCAGGGCTATGGCTACACCTTC	CASRRDPQGYGYTF
-	TRBV20-1	TRBJ2-5	TRBD1	TGCAGTGCTACCCTTTGGACAGGGAATAAGGAGACCCAGTACTTC	CSATLWTGNKETQYF
once	TRBV18	TRBJ2-3	TRBD2	TGTGCCAGCTCACCACCAGGGAGCGGGGAGCGGTTTGGTACGCAGTATTTT	CASSPPGSGERFGTQYF
few	TRBV11-3	TRBJ2-1	-	TGTGCCAGCAGCTACAACTCGAATGAGCAGTTCTTC	CASSYNSNEQFF
many	TRBV5-8	TRBJ1-6	-	TGTGCCAGCAGCCACCGGGCGAATGCTAGGGCCGATTCACCCCTCCACTTT	CASSHRANARADSPLHF
many	TRBV28	TRBJ1-2	-	TGTGCCAGCAGTAAAGGGGCCTATGGCTACACCTTC	CASSKGAYGYTF
-	TRBV20-1	TRBJ2-3	TRBD2	TGCAGTGCTATAGACGGGACTAGCGGGCGACCTAGCACAGATACGCAGTATTTT	CSAIDGTSGRPSTDTQYF
many	TRBV28	TRBJ1-2	TRBD1	TGTGCCAGTAGCGTTTCCTACAGGGGTGGCTACACCTTC	CASSVSYRGGYTF
many	TRBV20-1	TRBJ2-1	-	TGCAGTGCTAGAGATCCGGGTACAGACAAGCAGTTCTTC	CSARDPGTDKQFF
-	TRBV5-1	TRBJ2-5	TRBD1	TGTGCCAGCAGCCCCAGACAGGGGCAGACCCAGTACTTC	CASSPRQGQTQYF
many	TRBV2	TRBJ2-1	-	TGTGCCAGCACGGGTCTCAGTGGGAATGAGCAGTTCTTC	CASTGLSGNEQFF
-	TRBV2	TRBJ1-2	-	TGTGCCAGCACACAGGGACTCTATGGCTACACCTTC	CASTQGLYGYTF
-	TRBV6-2/TRBV6-3	TRBJ2-5	-	TGTGCCAGCAGTTATGTCAAGCGGGAAGAGACCCAGTACTTC	CASSYVKREETQYF
few	TRBV20-1	TRBJ2-7	TRBD2	TGCAGTGCTAGAGATCCCTGGGGGGGTATGCACGAGCAGTACTTC	CSARDPWGGMHEQYF
many	TRBV7-9	TRBJ2-1	-	TGTGCCAGCAGCTTAGCAGGACTAACTAACAATGAGCAGTTCTTC	CASSLAGLTNNEQFF
few	TRBV6-1	TRBJ1-5	-	TGTGCCAGCGACGACAGAGTGCCCTGGCAGCCCCAGCATTTT	CASDDRVPWQPQHF
many	TRBV28	TRBJ2-5	-	TGTGCCAGCAGCGGGGAAGGACAGATGGACCAAGAGACCCAGTACTTC	CASSGEGQMDQETQYF
-	TRBV2	TRBJ2-7	-	TGTGCCAGCAGGATCCAAGGGACTCCCTCCTACGAGCAGTACTTC	CASRIQGTPSYEQYF
few	TRBV4-3	TRBJ2-3	-	TGCGCCAGCAGCCGAAACAGGGTTACCACAGATACGCAGTATTTT	CASSRNRVTTDTQYF
-	TRBV6-2/TRBV6-3	TRBJ1-5	-	TGTGCCAGCAGTCGCCCAGGGGTTGGCAATCAGCCCCAGCATTTT	CASSRPGVGNQPQHF
-	TRBV28	TRBJ2-3	TRBD2	TGTGCCAGCAGTTTATGGACACTAGCGGGAGGGAGCACGCAGTATTTT	CASSLWTLAGGSTQYF
-	TRBV7-2	TRBJ2-3	TRBD2	TGTGCCAGCAGCTTCCGTCGGACTAGCGGGGGGATAGGCACAGATACGCAGTATTTT	CASSFRRTSGGIGTDTQYF
many	TRBV12-3/TRBV12-4	TRBJ1-2	-	TGTGCCAGCAGTTTAACCCACGGAGGCAGGGCGGCTGGCTACACCTTC	CASSLTHGGRAAGYTF
many	TRBV20-1	TRBJ2-5	-	TGCAGTGCTAGGAACGGCGGTCAAGAGACCCAGTACTTC	CSARNGGQETQYF
many	TRBV7-6	TRBJ1-2	TRBD1	TGTGCCAGCAGCTTACAGCAGGGGGCATTTGGCTACACCTTC	CASSLQQGAFGYTF
-	TRBV5-1	TRBJ1-2	-	TGCGCCAGCAGAGTAGGATATACGGGTCCTAGCTATGGCTACACCTTC	CASRVGYTGPSYGYTF
-	TRBV27	TRBJ2-2	-	TGTGCCAGCAGCCCGATGGCCATTACCGCCCCCGGGGAGCTGTTTTTT	CASSPMAITAPGELFF
-	TRBV29-1	TRBJ1-1	TRBD1	TGCAGCGTAGGGACAGGGGTGGCCACTGAAGCTTTCTTT	CSVGTGVATEAFF